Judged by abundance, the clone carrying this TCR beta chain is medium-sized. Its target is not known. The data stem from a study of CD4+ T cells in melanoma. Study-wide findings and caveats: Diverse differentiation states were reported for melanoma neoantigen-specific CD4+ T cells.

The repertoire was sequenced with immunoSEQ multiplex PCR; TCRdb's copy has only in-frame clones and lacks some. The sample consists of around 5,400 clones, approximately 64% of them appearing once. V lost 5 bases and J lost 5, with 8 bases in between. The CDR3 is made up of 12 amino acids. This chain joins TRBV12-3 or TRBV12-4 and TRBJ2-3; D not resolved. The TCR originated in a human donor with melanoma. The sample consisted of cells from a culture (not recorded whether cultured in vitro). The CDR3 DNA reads TGTGCCAGCAGTCAGCCGGGAGATACGCAGTATTTT. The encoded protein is CASSQPGDTQYF.